The sequence of this TCR beta chain was determined in a study of tumor-infiltrating lymphocytes in glioblastoma multiforme. Study results and limitations: Detected clone frequencies may not reflect cell counts, being RNA-based.

V gave up 6 bases and J gave up 8 bases; unmatched junction bases: 2. The CDR3 is made up of 14 amino acids. By share, this clonotype ranks as medium-sized. Its target is unknown. Multiple V-beta primers and a C-beta primer amplified TCRB from RNA. TCRdb re-analysed the multiplex PCR reads in MiXCR, keeping a single row per CDR3 protein. In the table there are some 10,000 distinct CDR3 sequences, 66% of which are singletons. The chain carries TRBV12-3 or TRBV12-4 and TRBJ2-1; TRBD2 matches 15 bases. The clonotype originates from a male donor with glioblastoma. Input material: brain tumor tissue. CDR3 loop: CASRRTSGRDEQFF. In DNA, the CDR3 is TGTGCCAGCAGGCGGACTAGCGGGAGGGATGAGCAGTTCTTC.